The 8 T cell receptor beta chains given below trace back to one sample, sequenced in a study of identifying expanded T cells in peripheral blood. The method was immunoSEQ multiplex PCR; TCRdb's version includes in-frame clones alone and lacks a portion of them. The data hold 70,000 to 95,000 clones, with roughly 90% observed a single time. Specimen: blood. The receptors were gathered from a person aged 18 to 75 in good health.

The chain carries TRBV18 and TRBJ2-3; 9 nucleotides line up with TRBD2. Germline values: CDR1 KGHSH, CDR2 LQKENI. This CDR3 region has 16 residues. Trimming removed 1 base from V and 2 bases from J; junction bases left unmatched: 4. The DNA for the CDR3 is TGTGCCAGCTCACCACTAGCGGGGGCTATCACAGATACGCAGTATTTT. Translated: CASSPLAGAITDTQYF.

The chain is built from TRBV2 and TRBJ1-2, with D uncertain. The CDR3 loop spans 13 amino acids. Germline V gene data show CDR1 as SNHLY and CDR2 as FYNNEI. Between the trimmed V and J ends, which lost 2 bases and 4 bases, there was a span of 8 bases. Written as DNA, the CDR3 is TGTGCCAGCAGTGAAAGGGAACCCTATGGCTACACCTTC. Its translation is CASSEREPYGYTF.

V and J are TRBV10-2 and TRBJ1-2; no clear D. The CDR3 has 12 residues. The V gene's germline CDR1 is WSHSY and CDR2 SAAADI. V was clipped by 7 bases and J by 1 base, with 7 bases between them. The CDR3 DNA sequence: TGCGCCAGCAAGATGGGTAACTATGGCTACACCTTC. Its protein product is CASKMGNYGYTF.

As regards this clone: The sample has other DNA sequences that encode this CDR3 too. The V call is TRBV7-2, the J call TRBJ1-4, with D hard to call. The CDR3 runs 12 residues. The V gene's germline CDR1 is SGHTA and CDR2 FQGNSA. Trimming cost V 3 bases and J 5 bases, with 4 bases left between them. This CDR3 is CASSLENEKLFF. The CDR3 DNA follows: TGTGCCAGCAGCTTGGAGAATGAAAAACTGTTTTTT.

V is TRBV19 and J is TRBJ1-1; no clear D. This CDR3 is built from 14 residues. Trimming cost V 7 bases and J 3 bases, with 15 bases left between them. The germline V gene has CDR1 LNHDA and CDR2 SQIVND (reference sequence). CDR3 DNA: TGTGCCAGTAAACCCGTACCCTGGGACACTGAAGCTTTCTTT. Translation: CASKPVPWDTEAFF.

The chain has TRBV6-6 and TRBJ2-7; 7 nucleotides align to TRBD1. Unmatched junction bases numbered 5, after V lost 5 bases and J lost 4 bases. Germline loops: CDR1 MNHNY, CDR2 SVGAGI (reference sequence). This CDR3 contains 13 residues. The chain's CDR3 is CASSPRGPYEQYF. The CDR3 DNA follows: TGTGCCAGCAGTCCAAGGGGGCCATACGAGCAGTACTTC.

The rearrangement links TRBV7-8 to TRBJ1-2, with a weak D call TRBD1 (6 bases). The CDR3 is 14 residues long. Looked up from germline, CDR1 is SGHVS and CDR2 is FQNEAQ. V lost 5 bases, J lost 4 bases, and 14 bases lay in between. For the CDR3, the DNA is TGTGCCAGCAGCCCTCGGACAGACTTCTATGGCTACACCTTC. This codes for CASSPRTDFYGYTF.

This clone was seen only a few times. The J gene is TRBJ1-2, the V gene TRBV27; the D gene is possibly TRBD1 (5 bases). V lost 6 bases to trimming and J lost 4 bases, with 9 bases between them. There are 12 residues in the CDR3. Germline V lookup: CDR1 MNHEY, CDR2 SMNVEV (reference sequence). The CDR3 sequence is CASRGEGYGYTF. In nucleotides, the CDR3 is TGTGCCAGCAGAGGGGAGGGCTATGGCTACACCTTC.